Shown below are 9 T cell receptor beta chains from a single sample sequenced in a study of T cell repertoires in cytomegalovirus infection. TCRdb reprocessed the reads with MiXCR, giving one entry per CDR3 protein. The table includes just over 450,000 distinct CDR3 sequences, 42% detected once. Their antigen targets remain unknown. Sequences were derived from cultured PBMCs, sampled from culture after CMV antigen stimulation. The receptor source for this set is a human donor in good health (CMV status not recorded). Some clones in this sample may be carry-over from other donors' samples.

This chain connects TRBV7-2 to TRBJ2-3, with D tentatively TRBD2 (5 bases). There are 15 residues in the CDR3. Trimming took 5 bases from V and 1 from J, leaving 13 bases between them. Germline lookup yields CDR1 SGHTA and CDR2 FQGNSA. CDR3 nucleotide sequence: TGTGCCAGCAGCCCCCCCAGTAGCGGCACAGATACGCAGTATTTT. Translation gives CASSPPSSGTDTQYF.

The chain joins TRBV2 to TRBJ2-7; 10 bases map to TRBD2. This CDR3 contains 15 residues. Trimming took 6 bases from V and 4 from J; bases not matched to a gene: 9. Germline V gene lookup returns CDR1 SNHLY and CDR2 FYNNEI. The CDR3 DNA sequence: TGTGCCAGCAGGAGAGGACTAGCGGTTACTTACGAGCAGTACTTC. Translating it yields CASRRGLAVTYEQYF.

This clonotype was observed a handful of times. The V and J genes are TRBV12-3 or TRBV12-4 and TRBJ2-3, with D tentatively TRBD1 (6 bases). V lost 6 bases, J lost 4 bases, and 11 bases lay in between. This CDR3 contains 13 residues. DNA of the CDR3: TGTGCCAGCAGGCATACAGGGCCAGATACGCAGTATTTT. Its translation: CASRHTGPDTQYF.

The chain is built from TRBV4-2 and TRBJ2-4; tentative D call: TRBD2 (5 bases). Germline-derived CDR1 and CDR2 are LGHNA and YNFKEQ. The CDR3 is made up of 15 amino acids. The V end lost 2 bases, the J end lost 2 bases, and 10 bases lay between the germline ends. The CDR3 protein is CASSQPSGTKNIQYF. Here the CDR3 DNA reads TGTGCCAGCAGCCAACCGAGCGGTACCAAAAACATTCAGTACTTC.

This clonotype has a handful of counts. The chain joins TRBV7-2 to TRBJ1-5, with D possibly being TRBD1 (5 bases). V was cut by 1 base and J by 2 bases, with 12 bases left in between. This CDR3 is 16 amino acids long. CDR1 and CDR2 (germline): SGHTA, FQGNSA. CDR3 coding DNA: TGTGCCAGCAGCTTAGATGGACACGAAGGCAATCAGCCCCAGCATTTT. Amino acid sequence: CASSLDGHEGNQPQHF.

This clonotype turned up a few times. The rearrangement joins TRBV11-2 to TRBJ2-1; D perhaps matches TRBD2 (5 bases). V lost 1 base and J 4 bases, leaving 8 bases between the germline ends. Per the germline V gene, CDR1 is SGHAT and CDR2 is FQNNGV. This CDR3 has 14 residues. CDR3 region: CASSLAGMYNEQFF. CDR3 nucleotides: TGTGCCAGCAGCTTAGCGGGGATGTACAATGAGCAGTTCTTC.

This clonotype was seen more than once but under ten times. The chain recombines TRBV11-2 with TRBJ2-2; unclear D gene. Germline values: CDR1 SGHAT, CDR2 FQNNGV. V was cut by 3 bases and J by 4 bases, with 12 bases left in between. The CDR3 has 15 amino acids. This CDR3 reads CASSFRSGSTGELFF. Here the CDR3 DNA reads TGTGCCAGCAGCTTTCGGTCAGGCTCCACCGGGGAGCTGTTTTTT.

This chain uses TRBV20-1 with TRBJ2-1; maybe TRBD1 (6 bases). Trimming removed 5 bases at V and 7 bases at J, with 18 bases between. CDR1 and CDR2 from the germline V gene are DFQATT and SNEGSKA (reference sequence). CDR3 size: 14 residues. This chain's CDR3 is CSALDSLKGNEQFF. DNA of the CDR3: TGCAGTGCTCTGGACAGCCTCAAAGGGAATGAGCAGTTCTTC.

The V and J genes are TRBV12-3 or TRBV12-4 and TRBJ1-4; unclear D gene. The CDR3 is made up of 13 amino acids. V was pared by 4 bases and J by 0 bases, with 3 bases between. DNA of the CDR3: TGTGCCAGCAGTTGGGCAACTAATGAAAAACTGTTTTTT. Its translation is CASSWATNEKLFF.